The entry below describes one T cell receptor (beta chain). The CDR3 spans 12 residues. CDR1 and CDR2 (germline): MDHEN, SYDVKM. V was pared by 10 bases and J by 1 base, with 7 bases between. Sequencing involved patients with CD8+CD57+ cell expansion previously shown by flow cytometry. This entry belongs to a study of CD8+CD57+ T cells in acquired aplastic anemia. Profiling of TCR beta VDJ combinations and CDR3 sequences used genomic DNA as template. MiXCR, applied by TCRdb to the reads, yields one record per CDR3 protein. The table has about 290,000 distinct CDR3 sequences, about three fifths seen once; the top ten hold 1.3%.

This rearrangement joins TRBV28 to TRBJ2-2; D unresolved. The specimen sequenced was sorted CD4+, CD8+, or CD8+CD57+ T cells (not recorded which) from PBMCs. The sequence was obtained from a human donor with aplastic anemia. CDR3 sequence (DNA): TGTGCCATCGGAGAGAACACCGGGGAGCTGTTTTTT. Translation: CAIGENTGELFF.